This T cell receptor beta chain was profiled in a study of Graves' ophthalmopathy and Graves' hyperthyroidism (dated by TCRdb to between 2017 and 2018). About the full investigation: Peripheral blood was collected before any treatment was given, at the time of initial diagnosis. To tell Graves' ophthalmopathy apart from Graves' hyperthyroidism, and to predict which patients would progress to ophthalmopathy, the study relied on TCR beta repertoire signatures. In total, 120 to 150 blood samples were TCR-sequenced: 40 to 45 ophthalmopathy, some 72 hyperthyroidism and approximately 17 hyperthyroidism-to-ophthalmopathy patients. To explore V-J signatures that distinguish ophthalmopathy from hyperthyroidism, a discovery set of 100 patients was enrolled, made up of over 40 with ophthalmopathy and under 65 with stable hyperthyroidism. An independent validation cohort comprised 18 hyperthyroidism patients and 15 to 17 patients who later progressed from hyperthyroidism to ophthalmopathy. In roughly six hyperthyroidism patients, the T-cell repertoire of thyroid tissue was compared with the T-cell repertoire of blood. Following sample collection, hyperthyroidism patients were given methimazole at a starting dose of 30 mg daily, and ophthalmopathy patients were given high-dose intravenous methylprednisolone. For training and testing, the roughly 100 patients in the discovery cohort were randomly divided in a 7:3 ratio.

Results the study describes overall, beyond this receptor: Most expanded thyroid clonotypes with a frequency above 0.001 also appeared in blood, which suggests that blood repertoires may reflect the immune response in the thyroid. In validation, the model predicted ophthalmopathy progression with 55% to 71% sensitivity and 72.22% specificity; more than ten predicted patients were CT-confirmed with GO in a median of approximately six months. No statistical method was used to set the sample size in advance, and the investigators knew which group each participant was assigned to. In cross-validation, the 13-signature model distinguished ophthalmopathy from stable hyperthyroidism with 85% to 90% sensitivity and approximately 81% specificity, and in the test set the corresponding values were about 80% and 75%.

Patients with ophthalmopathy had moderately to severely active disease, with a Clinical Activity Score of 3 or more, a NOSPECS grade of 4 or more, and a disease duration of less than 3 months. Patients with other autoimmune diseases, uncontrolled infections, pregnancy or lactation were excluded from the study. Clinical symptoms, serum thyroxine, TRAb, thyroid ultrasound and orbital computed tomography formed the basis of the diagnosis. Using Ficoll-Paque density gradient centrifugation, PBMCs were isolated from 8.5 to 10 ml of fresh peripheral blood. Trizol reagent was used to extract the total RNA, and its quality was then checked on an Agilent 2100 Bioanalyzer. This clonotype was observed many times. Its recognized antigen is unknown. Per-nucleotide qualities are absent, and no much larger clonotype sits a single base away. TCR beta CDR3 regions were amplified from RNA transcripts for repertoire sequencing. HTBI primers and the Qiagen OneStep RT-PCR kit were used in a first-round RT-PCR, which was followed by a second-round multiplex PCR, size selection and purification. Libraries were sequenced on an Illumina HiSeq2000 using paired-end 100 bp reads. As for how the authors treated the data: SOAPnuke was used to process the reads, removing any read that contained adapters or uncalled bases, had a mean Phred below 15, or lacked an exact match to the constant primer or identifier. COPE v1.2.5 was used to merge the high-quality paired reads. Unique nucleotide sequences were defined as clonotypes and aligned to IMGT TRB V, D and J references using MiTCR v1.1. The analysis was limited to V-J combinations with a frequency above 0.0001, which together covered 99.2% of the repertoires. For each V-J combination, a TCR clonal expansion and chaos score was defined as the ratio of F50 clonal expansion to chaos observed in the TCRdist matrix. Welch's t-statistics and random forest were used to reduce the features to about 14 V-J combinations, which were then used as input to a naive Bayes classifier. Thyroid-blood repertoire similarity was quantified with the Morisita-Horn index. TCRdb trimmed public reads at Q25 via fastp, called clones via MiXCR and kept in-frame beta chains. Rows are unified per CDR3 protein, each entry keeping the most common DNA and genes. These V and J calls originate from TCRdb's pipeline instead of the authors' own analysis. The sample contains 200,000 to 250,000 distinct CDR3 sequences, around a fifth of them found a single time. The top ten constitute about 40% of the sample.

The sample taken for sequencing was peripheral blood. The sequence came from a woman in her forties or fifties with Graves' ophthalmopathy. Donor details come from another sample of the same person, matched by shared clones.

The DNA sequence follows: TGTGCCAGCAGCTTACGCCCCCGAGGACAGCGACAAGAGACCCAGTACTTC. This yields the protein CASSLRPRGQRQETQYF. The rearrangement combines TRBV7-2 with TRBJ2-5; the D segment could be TRBD1, given 6 matching bases. Spanning cysteine to phenylalanine, the CDR3 consists of 17 amino acids. The DNA shown is the 51-base CDR3, in frame from base 1. CDR1 is given as SGHTA and CDR2 as FQGNSA, both from the germline V gene. The trim is 2 bases for V and 2 bases for J, with a gap of 18 bases between the germline ends.